This entry is about one T cell receptor (beta chain). TCRdb's table, derived via immunoSEQ multiplex PCR, lists solely in-frame clones and lacks some. The top ten clones hold approximately 0.96% of a sample with about 140,000 clones, 93% of them seen once. These data originate in a study of T cell responses to AZD1222 COVID-19 vaccine. This clonotype originated in an adult in good health. This material consisted of peripheral blood, taken on day 0 of MenACWY control vaccination.

CDR3 loop: CASSFVQLNYGYTF. DNA of the CDR3: TGTGCCAGCAGTTTTGTCCAGCTTAACTATGGCTACACCTTC. This chain links TRBV28 with TRBJ1-2; D gene uncertain. Trimming shortened V by 3 bases and J by 1 base, and 9 bases separated the two germline ends. The CDR3 consists of 14 residues. The germline V gene has CDR1 MDHEN and CDR2 SYDVKM.